Each of the 32 T cell receptor beta chains below was sequenced from the same sample in a study of regulatory T cells in long-lasting Graves disease. Time point given: persistent/refractory GD, antithyroid drugs over 5 years with positive TRAb. The TCR library was prepared using RNA isolated from PBMCs. The TCR beta library used iRepertoire HTBI primers with Arm-PCR amplification of CDR3. One entry per CDR3 protein, called by TCRdb with MiXCR from the multiplex PCR reads. The sample shows roughly 700,000 distinct CDR3 sequences, around 30% of them seen only once. This specimen consisted of peripheral blood mononuclear cells (PBMCs), obtained when the disease was refractory, from a patient treated with antithyroid drugs. The receptors stem from a female donor with Graves disease.

The chain couples TRBV5-1 to TRBJ2-5; weak D call: TRBD1 (6 bases). The germline CDR1 and CDR2 sequences are SGHRS and YFSETQ. This CDR3 has 14 residues. The V end was cut by 7 bases, the J end by 3 bases, with 16 bases between. CDR3 in DNA: TGCGCCAGCTCCCGAGCTGGGGGCGAAGAGACCCAGTACTTC. Amino acids: CASSRAGGEETQYF.

The chain uses TRBV9 and TRBJ2-7; 12 bases fit TRBD2. The CDR3 sequence is 16 residues long. Per germline, CDR1 SGDLS and CDR2 YYNGEE. V gave up 0 bases and J gave up 2 bases; unmatched junction bases: 3. The CDR3 loop reads CASSVALAGGPYEQYF. In DNA, the CDR3 is TGTGCCAGCAGCGTAGCCCTAGCGGGAGGGCCCTACGAGCAGTACTTC.

A word on this clonotype: A clone one base away is much larger, so this may be a read error. The V call is TRBV6-2 or TRBV6-3, the J call TRBJ2-5; maybe TRBD2 (6 bases). Trimming shortened V by 2 bases and J by 2 bases, and 15 bases separated the two germline ends. CDR3 size: 16 residues. Per germline, CDR1 MNHEY and CDR2 SVGEGT. The CDR3, as DNA: TGTGCCAGCAGTTACCCGTTAGCGGAACCTCAAGAGACCCAGTACTTC. Its protein product is CASSYPLAEPQETQYF.

The chain has TRBV18 and TRBJ1-2; 7 bases agree with TRBD1. V lost 3 bases, J lost 0 bases, and 4 bases stayed unmatched. There are 15 residues in the CDR3. Germline-derived CDR1 and CDR2 are KGHSH and LQKENI. The CDR3 loop is CASSPSDRANYGYTF. CDR3 bases: TGTGCCAGCTCACCGAGCGACAGGGCTAACTATGGCTACACCTTC.

The V call is TRBV2, the J call TRBJ1-6; D is unresolved. Trimming took 5 bases from V and 7 from J, leaving 15 bases between them. The germline V gene encodes CDR1 SNHLY and CDR2 FYNNEI. The CDR3 covers 15 residues. CDR3 in amino acids: CASSYARMPNSPLHF. In DNA, the CDR3 is TGTGCCAGCAGTTACGCCAGGATGCCCAATTCACCCCTCCACTTT.

This clonotype was recorded a few times. This chain joins TRBV28 and TRBJ1-1; TRBD1 is a possible D gene (6 bases). CDR1 and CDR2 from the germline V gene are MDHEN and SYDVKM. The V end was cut by 2 bases, the J end by 11 bases, with 12 bases between. CDR3 length: 12 residues. The CDR3 region has the DNA TGTGCCAGCAGTTTAATAGGGGGGGCCGCTTTCTTT. Translation gives CASSLIGGAAFF.

There are many counts of this clonotype. The chain combines TRBV13 with TRBJ2-2; TRBD2 aligns across 11 bases. The CDR3 has 18 amino acids. Germline values: CDR1 PRHDT, CDR2 FYEKMQ (reference sequence). The V segment lost 2 bases and the J segment 4 bases; nucleotides outside the gene matches: 9. The CDR3 DNA reads as TGTGCCAGCAGCTTAAGGGCAGGACTAGCGGGTCCCACCGGGGAGCTGTTTTTT. Amino acid sequence: CASSLRAGLAGPTGELFF.

Only a few counts were recorded for this clonotype. The chain recombines TRBV6-1 with TRBJ2-6; D is ambiguous. V lost 5 bases, J lost 0 bases, and 8 bases lay in between. CDR1 and CDR2 (germline): MNHNS, SASEGT. The CDR3 runs to 15 residues. The CDR3 sequence is CASSHFGSGANVLTF. CDR3 bases: TGTGCCAGCAGTCACTTCGGCTCTGGGGCCAACGTCCTGACTTTC.

This clonotype was recorded a few times. The genes are TRBV6-2 or TRBV6-3 and TRBJ1-2; 8 positions match TRBD1. Germline lookup yields CDR1 MNHEY and CDR2 SVGEGT. The CDR3 spans 14 residues. V gave up 2 bases and J gave up 7 bases; unmatched junction bases: 6. The CDR3 spells CASSYMDRAGGYTF. CDR3 DNA sequence: TGTGCCAGCAGTTACATGGACAGGGCGGGTGGCTACACCTTC.

The rearrangement joins TRBV28 to TRBJ1-4; D unresolved. Germline V gives CDR1 MDHEN, CDR2 SYDVKM. The CDR3 has 14 residues. Trimming took off 6 bases at V and 6 bases at J, with 14 bases between the two ends. The CDR3 sequence is CASRREAYDEKLFF. CDR3 DNA sequence: TGTGCCAGCAGACGAGAGGCGTATGATGAAAAACTGTTTTTT.

This clonotype was counted between two and nine times. For the CDR3, the DNA is TGCAGCGTTGCGAGGAAGCTGGACACTGAAGCTTTCTTT. This translates into CSVARKLDTEAFF. The rearrangement joins TRBV29-1 to TRBJ1-1; D is ambiguous. Trimming took off 4 bases at V and 3 bases at J, with 12 bases between the two ends. Germline V gives CDR1 SQVTM, CDR2 ANQGSEA. There are 13 residues in the CDR3.

This chain joins TRBV5-1 and TRBJ2-2, with D maybe TRBD2 (6 bases). The CDR3 has 14 residues. V was shortened by 6 bases and J by 3 bases, with 12 bases between the two germline ends. The germline CDR1 and CDR2 sequences are SGHRS and YFSETQ. The CDR3 sequence is CASMRGLDTGELFF. The CDR3 nucleotides are TGCGCCAGCATGCGGGGACTCGACACCGGGGAGCTGTTTTTT.

This clonotype was detected many times. The chain has TRBV3-1 and TRBJ2-4; D unresolved. Germline V gene data show CDR1 as LGHDT and CDR2 as YNNKEL (reference sequence). V was trimmed by 4 bases and J by 0 bases, leaving 4 bases between them. The CDR3 loop spans 13 amino acids. CDR3 DNA: TGTGCCAGCAGCCCCGGAGCCAAAAACATTCAGTACTTC. It is translated as CASSPGAKNIQYF.

This chain joins TRBV3-1 and TRBJ1-1; D is possibly TRBD1 (6 bases). In germline, CDR1 is LGHDT, CDR2 YNNKEL (reference sequence). Trimming took 0 bases from V and 6 from J, leaving 14 bases between them. The CDR3 sequence is 15 residues long. The CDR3 region has the DNA TGTGCCAGCAGCCAAGAACCCCAGGGGTTTGCTGAAGCTTTCTTT. Translated, it gives CASSQEPQGFAEAFF.

This clonotype appeared a few times. This chain joins TRBV11-2 and TRBJ2-1; 7 nucleotides align to TRBD2. V lost 10 bases, J lost 8 bases, and 14 bases stayed unmatched. The CDR3 totals 14 residues. Germline values: CDR1 SGHAT, CDR2 FQNNGV. CDR3 amino acids: CATAIEAGDDEQFF. Written as DNA, the CDR3 is TGTGCCACCGCAATCGAGGCGGGAGACGATGAGCAGTTCTTC. Together with reference TRBV11-2 and TRBJ2-1, the CDR3 gives the full variable domain: EAGVAQSPRYKIIEKRQSVAFWCNPISGHATLYWYQQILGQGPKLLIQFQNNGVVDDSQLPKDRFSAERLKGVDSTLKIQPAKLEDSAVYLCATAIEAGDDEQFFGPGTRLTVL.

This clonotype was seen ten or more times. The chain couples TRBV6-1 to TRBJ2-1, with 11 bases aligning to TRBD2. V shed 4 bases, J shed 4 bases, and the junction held 9 bases outside the gene matches. The germline V gene encodes CDR1 MNHNS and CDR2 SASEGT. The CDR3 length is 17 residues. The CDR3 region is CASSGKHGTSGYNEQFF. DNA for the CDR3: TGTGCCAGCAGTGGGAAACACGGGACTAGCGGTTACAATGAGCAGTTCTTC.

In its sample, this clonotype was seen many times. The chain recombines TRBV28 with TRBJ1-2, with D possibly matching TRBD1 (5 bases). CDR1 is MDHEN, CDR2 SYDVKM, per germline. With 7 bases removed from V and 1 base from J, the gap between germline ends came to 10 bases. The CDR3 runs to 13 residues. CDR3 protein: CASISGGNYGYTF. The CDR3 bases are TGTGCCAGCATCTCGGGGGGTAACTATGGCTACACCTTC.

V usage is TRBV6-1 and J usage is TRBJ1-1, with TRBD1 as a possible D gene (5 bases). The germline V gene has CDR1 MNHNS and CDR2 SASEGT. The CDR3 spans 16 residues. CDR3 nucleotide sequence: TGTCCCCGGGACGTAGAAGGGAGGCCAATGAACACTGAAGCTTTCTTT. Its translation is CPRDVEGRPMNTEAFF.

A note on this clonotype: A much larger clone lies a single base off, so this may be a read error. The chain recombines TRBV27 with TRBJ1-5; no definite D call. Trimming removed 7 bases from V and 5 bases from J, with 18 bases in between. The germline V gene encodes CDR1 MNHEY and CDR2 SMNVEV (reference sequence). The CDR3 runs 15 residues. In nucleotides, the CDR3 is TGTGCCAGCAAGAACATTAAGAGGATGGATCAGCCCCAGCATTTT. The encoded protein is CASKNIKRMDQPQHF.

Only a few counts were recorded for this clonotype. Given a much more abundant clone one base away, this may be a read error. The chain has TRBV12-3 or TRBV12-4 and TRBJ1-1; 7 nucleotides agree with TRBD1. The CDR3 spans 12 residues. Germline trimming cut 5 bases from V and 3 bases from J; bases unmatched to any gene: 0. For the CDR3, the DNA is TGTGCCAGCAGTACAGGGGACACTGAAGCTTTCTTT. Protein: CASSTGDTEAFF.

This clonotype was detected only a few times. The chain joins TRBV7-9 to TRBJ2-7; D gene unclear. CDR1 is SEHNR and CDR2 is FQNEAQ in the germline V gene (reference sequence). Trimming took off 3 bases at V and 4 bases at J, with 4 bases between the two ends. This CDR3 comprises 11 residues. The chain's CDR3 is CASSFIYEQYF. CDR3 in DNA: TGTGCCAGCAGCTTTATATACGAGCAGTACTTC.

This sequence joins TRBV12-3 or TRBV12-4 and TRBJ1-1; D is perhaps TRBD1 (6 bases). The CDR3 covers 14 residues. Trimming removed 7 bases from V and 3 bases from J, with 15 bases in between. The CDR3 region has the DNA TGTGCCAGCACTGGGAGACCAGGGGACACTGAAGCTTTCTTT. Translation: CASTGRPGDTEAFF.

This chain uses TRBV5-6 with TRBJ2-1, with D possibly being TRBD2 (6 bases). The germline gives CDR1 SGHDT, CDR2 YYEEEE. The CDR3 runs to 16 residues. With 0 bases removed from V and 6 bases from J, the gap between germline ends came to 16 bases. The CDR3 region has the DNA TGTGCCAGCAGCTTGGACGGGAGAAATCCTCGCAATGAGCAGTTCTTC. Translated: CASSLDGRNPRNEQFF. Variable domain in full (rest from reference TRBV5-6 and TRBJ2-1): DAGVTQSPTHLIKTRGQQVTLRCSPKSGHDTVSWYQQALGQGPQFIFQYYEEEERQRGNFPDRFSGHQFPNYSSELNVNALLLGDSALYLCASSLDGRNPRNEQFFGPGTRLTVL.

There are a few counts of this clonotype. The chain employs TRBV20-1 and TRBJ2-5, with TRBD2 identical over 10 bases. Germline V gene data show CDR1 as DFQATT and CDR2 as SNEGSKA (reference sequence). Losses at the gene ends were 6 bases for V and 5 bases for J; bases not matched to a gene: 12. The CDR3 is 15 amino acids. CDR3 in amino acids: CSAPDLSGGWETQYF. In DNA form, the CDR3 reads TGCAGTGCCCCAGATCTTAGCGGGGGGTGGGAGACCCAGTACTTC.

The chain carries TRBV6-1 and TRBJ1-1; a possible D gene is TRBD1 (5 bases). Trimming pared 3 bases from V and 0 bases from J, leaving 11 bases between. Germline loops: CDR1 MNHNS, CDR2 SASEGT. This CDR3 region has 15 residues. This CDR3 reads CASSDTGYMNTEAFF. The CDR3 nucleotides read TGTGCCAGCAGTGACACAGGATACATGAACACTGAAGCTTTCTTT.

This clonotype came up a few times. The V and J genes are TRBV9 and TRBJ1-2; a possible D gene is TRBD1 (5 bases). Trimming removed 4 bases from V and 4 bases from J, with 17 bases in between. CDR1 and CDR2 from the germline V gene are SGDLS and YYNGEE. This CDR3 contains 15 residues. The CDR3 nucleotides are TGTGCCAGCAGCCCACGGGCAGGGCTTACCTATGGCTACACCTTC. Translated, it gives CASSPRAGLTYGYTF.

There are a few counts of this clonotype. This chain uses TRBV2 with TRBJ1-1; a possible D gene is TRBD1 (5 bases). V was clipped by 3 bases and J by 4 bases, with 15 bases between them. This CDR3 contains 15 residues. Per germline, CDR1 SNHLY and CDR2 FYNNEI. Here the CDR3 reads CASSEARQMRTEAFF. CDR3 DNA sequence: TGTGCCAGCAGTGAGGCACGACAGATGCGCACTGAAGCTTTCTTT.

The chain links TRBV6-1 to TRBJ2-3; 7 nucleotides line up with TRBD2. The CDR3 loop spans 13 amino acids. J lost 4 bases, V lost 7 bases, and 5 bases had no gene match. The germline V gene has CDR1 MNHNS and CDR2 SASEGT. The DNA for the CDR3 is TGTGCCAGCACCGGGGGGAGCGCAGATACGCAGTATTTT. This gives the protein CASTGGSADTQYF.

The chain employs TRBV6-2 or TRBV6-3 and TRBJ2-1; D is uncertain. Germline assignment: CDR1 MNHEY and CDR2 SVGEGT. V was cut by 6 bases and J by 8 bases, with 5 bases left in between. The CDR3 extends over 10 amino acids. For the CDR3, the DNA is TGTGCCAGCAGAGGGTATGAGCAGTTCTTC. Protein sequence: CASRGYEQFF.

This clonotype was seen ten or more times. The junction departs from germline at one end; a sequencing error may be responsible. The gene calls are TRBV4-1 and TRBJ2-5; TRBD2 agrees at 7 bases. The CDR3 totals 13 residues. Germline CDR1 and CDR2: MGHRA and YSYEKL. The CDR3 region has the DNA TGTGCCAGCAGTCAGGGACTACAAGAGACCCAGTACTTC. This gives the protein CASSQGLQETQYF.

This clonotype has more than one count but fewer than ten. This rearrangement joins TRBV20-1 to TRBJ2-5, with D perhaps TRBD1 (5 bases). V was clipped by 6 bases and J by 0 bases, with 8 bases between them. CDR1 is DFQATT and CDR2 is SNEGSKA in the germline V gene (reference sequence). The CDR3 length is 12 residues. For the CDR3, the DNA is TGCAGTGCGGAAGGGGACCAAGAGACCCAGTACTTC. Encoded protein: CSAEGDQETQYF.

This clonotype was seen ten or more times. V and J are TRBV2 and TRBJ2-7; D is possibly TRBD1 (5 bases). CDR1 and CDR2 from the germline V gene are SNHLY and FYNNEI. V dropped 6 bases and J dropped 3 bases, with 12 bases sitting between them. The CDR3 is 13 residues long. CDR3: CASSNNRNYEQYF. As DNA, the CDR3 is TGTGCCAGCAGCAATAACAGGAACTACGAGCAGTACTTC. The whole variable domain, remainder taken from reference TRBV2 and TRBJ2-7, is EPEVTQTPSHQVTQMGQEVILRCVPISNHLYFYWYRQILGQKVEFLVSFYNNEISEKSEIFDDQFSVERPDGSNFTLKIRSTKLEDSAMYFCASSNNRNYEQYFGPGTRLTVT.